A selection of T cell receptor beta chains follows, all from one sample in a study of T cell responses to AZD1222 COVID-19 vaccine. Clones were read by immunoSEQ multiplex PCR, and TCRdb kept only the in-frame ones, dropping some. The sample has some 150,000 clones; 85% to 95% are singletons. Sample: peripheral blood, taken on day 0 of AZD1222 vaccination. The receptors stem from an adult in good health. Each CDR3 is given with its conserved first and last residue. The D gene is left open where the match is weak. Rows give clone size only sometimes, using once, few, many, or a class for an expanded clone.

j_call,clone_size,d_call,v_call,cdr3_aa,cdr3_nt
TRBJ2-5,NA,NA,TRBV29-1,CSAILRDLQETQYF,TGCAGCGCTATACTCCGGGACTTACAAGAGACCCAGTACTTC
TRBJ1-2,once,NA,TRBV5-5,CASSQYTEPYGYTF,TGTGCCAGCAGCCAATACACGGAACCCTATGGCTACACCTTC
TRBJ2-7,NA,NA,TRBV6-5,CASASGSYEQYF,TGTGCCAGCGCTTCAGGGTCCTACGAGCAGTACTTC
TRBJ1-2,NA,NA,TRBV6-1,CASSDPGHFNGYTF,TGTGCCAGCAGTGACCCGGGACACTTCAATGGCTACACCTTC
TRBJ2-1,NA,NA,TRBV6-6,CASRNPGLINEQFF,TGTGCCAGCAGGAACCCGGGACTGATCAATGAGCAGTTCTTC
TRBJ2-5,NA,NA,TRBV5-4,CASSREAGQQETQYF,TGTGCCAGCAGCCGCGAGGCCGGCCAACAAGAGACCCAGTACTTC
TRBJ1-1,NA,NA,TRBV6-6,CASSYQSDMNTEAFF,TGTGCCAGCAGCTACCAGTCCGACATGAACACTGAAGCTTTCTTT
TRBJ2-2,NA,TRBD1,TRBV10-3,CAIRGQGAGELFF,TGTGCCATCAGAGGACAGGGGGCCGGGGAGCTGTTTTTT
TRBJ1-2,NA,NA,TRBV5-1,CASSLVPDASYGYTF,TGCGCCAGCAGCTTGGTCCCAGACGCCTCATATGGCTACACCTTC
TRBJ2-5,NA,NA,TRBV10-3,CAISQGETQYF,TGTGCCATCAGTCAGGGAGAGACCCAGTACTTC
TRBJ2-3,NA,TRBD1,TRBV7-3,CASSFGQGTDTQYF,TGTGCCAGCAGCTTCGGACAGGGCACAGATACGCAGTATTTT
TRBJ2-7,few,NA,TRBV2,CASSDPTWGPPSEQYF,TGTGCCAGCAGTGACCCGACCTGGGGACCGCCCAGCGAGCAGTACTTC
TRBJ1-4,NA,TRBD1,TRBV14,CASSQARDSNEKLFF,TGTGCCAGCAGCCAAGCCCGGGACAGTAATGAAAAACTGTTTTTT
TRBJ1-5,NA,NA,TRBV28,CASGTASGISNQPQHF,TGTGCCAGCGGTACTGCCTCCGGGATTAGCAATCAGCCCCAGCATTTT
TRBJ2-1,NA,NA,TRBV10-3,CAIRGSAANNEQFF,TGTGCCATCAGGGGGTCTGCGGCTAACAATGAGCAGTTCTTC
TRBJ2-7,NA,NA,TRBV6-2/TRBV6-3,CASSYAGYEQYF,TGTGCCAGCAGTTACGCTGGGTACGAGCAGTACTTC
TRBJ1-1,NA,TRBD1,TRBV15,CATSRVAGQGASEAFF,TGTGCCACCAGCAGAGTCGCGGGACAGGGGGCTTCTGAAGCTTTCTTT
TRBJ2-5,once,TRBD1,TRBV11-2,CASSFTRGYQETQYF,TGTGCCAGCAGCTTCACCAGGGGGTACCAAGAGACCCAGTACTTC
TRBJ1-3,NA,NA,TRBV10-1,CASSSTGGNTIYF,TGCGCCAGCAGTTCCACAGGTGGAAACACCATATATTTT
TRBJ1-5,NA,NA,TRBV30,CAWSVRRDQPQHF,TGTGCCTGGAGTGTACGGCGAGATCAGCCCCAGCATTTT
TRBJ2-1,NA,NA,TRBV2,CASELSSYNEQFF,TGTGCCAGCGAACTAAGCTCCTACAATGAGCAGTTCTTC
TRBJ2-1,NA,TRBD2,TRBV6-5,CASRKLAGDHHEQFF,TGTGCCAGCAGAAAACTAGCGGGGGACCACCATGAGCAGTTCTTC
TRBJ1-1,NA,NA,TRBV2,CASTVEGGVEAFF,TGTGCCAGCACGGTAGAAGGGGGGGTTGAAGCTTTCTTT
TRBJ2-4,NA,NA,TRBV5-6,CASSLGQPVAKNIQYF,TGTGCCAGCAGCTTGGGACAGCCCGTAGCCAAAAACATTCAGTACTTC
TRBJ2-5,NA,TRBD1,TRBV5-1,CASSEGTGVKTQYF,TGCGCCAGCAGCGAAGGGACAGGGGTAAAGACCCAGTACTTC
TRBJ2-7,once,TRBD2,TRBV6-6,CASSGLAGATYEQYF,TGTGCCAGCAGTGGACTAGCGGGAGCCACCTACGAGCAGTACTTC
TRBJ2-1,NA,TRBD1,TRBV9,CASSVAGGSYNEQFF,TGTGCCAGCAGCGTAGCAGGGGGCTCCTACAATGAGCAGTTCTTC
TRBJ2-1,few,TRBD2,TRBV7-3,CASSLGVAGAYNEQFF,TGTGCCAGCAGCCTAGGAGTAGCGGGGGCCTACAATGAGCAGTTCTTC
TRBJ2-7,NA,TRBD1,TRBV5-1,CASSSGTGLFYEQYF,TGCGCCAGCAGCTCCGGGACAGGGTTATTCTACGAGCAGTACTTC
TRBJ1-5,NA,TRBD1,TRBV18,CASSRQGLSNQPQHF,TGTGCCAGCTCACGACAGGGGTTAAGCAATCAGCCCCAGCATTTT
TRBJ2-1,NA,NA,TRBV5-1,CASSATSSYNEQFF,TGCGCCAGCAGCGCAACGAGCTCCTACAATGAGCAGTTCTTC
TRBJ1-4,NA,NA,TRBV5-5,CASSLDLKSNEKLFF,TGTGCCAGCAGCTTGGATCTTAAATCTAATGAAAAACTGTTTTTT
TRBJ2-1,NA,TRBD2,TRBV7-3,CASSLPSGGADEQFF,TGTGCCAGCAGCTTACCTAGCGGGGGGGCGGATGAGCAGTTCTTC
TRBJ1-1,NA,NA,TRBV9,CASTQSRTTTATEAFF,TGTGCCAGCACCCAATCAAGGACAACTACCGCCACTGAAGCTTTCTTT
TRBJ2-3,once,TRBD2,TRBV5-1,CASSLLAGGNTDTQYF,TGCGCCAGCAGCTTGCTAGCGGGGGGGAACACAGATACGCAGTATTTT
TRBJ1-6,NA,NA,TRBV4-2,CASSQANGNSPLHF,TGTGCCAGCAGCCAAGCAAACGGGAATTCACCCCTCCACTTT
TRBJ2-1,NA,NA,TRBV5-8,CASSLGRASYNEQFF,TGTGCCAGCAGCTTGGGCCGGGCCTCCTACAATGAGCAGTTCTTC
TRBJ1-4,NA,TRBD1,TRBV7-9,CASSLDREGEKLFF,TGTGCCAGCAGCCTCGACAGGGAGGGTGAAAAACTGTTTTTT
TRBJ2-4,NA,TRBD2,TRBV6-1,CASSGRLAGPLGNIQYF,TGTGCCAGCAGTGGTCGCCTAGCGGGGCCCTTGGGGAACATTCAGTACTTC
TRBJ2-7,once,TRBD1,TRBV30,CAGGQGDEQYF,TGTGCCGGGGGACAGGGGGACGAGCAGTACTTC
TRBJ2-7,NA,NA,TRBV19,CASSPYEQYF,TGTGCCAGTAGTCCCTACGAGCAGTACTTC
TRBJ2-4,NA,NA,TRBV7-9,CASSLSGGNVAKRNIQYF,TGTGCCAGCAGCTTAAGTGGGGGAAACGTAGCCAAGAGGAACATTCAGTACTTC
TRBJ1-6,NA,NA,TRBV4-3,CASSQDRRHPDSPLHF,TGCGCCAGCAGCCAAGATAGAAGGCATCCGGATTCACCCCTCCACTTT
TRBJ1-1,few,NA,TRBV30,CAWANGVRTEAFF,TGTGCCTGGGCGAACGGGGTGCGCACTGAAGCTTTCTTT
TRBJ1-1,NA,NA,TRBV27,CASNESPVIMNTEAFF,TGTGCCAGCAACGAGTCCCCGGTTATCATGAACACTGAAGCTTTCTTT
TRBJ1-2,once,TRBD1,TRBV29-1,CSVESQGGGYTF,TGCAGCGTTGAAAGCCAGGGGGGCGGCTACACCTTC
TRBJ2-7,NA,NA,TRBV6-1,CASSDGALEEQYF,TGTGCCAGCAGTGATGGGGCATTGGAGGAGCAGTACTTC
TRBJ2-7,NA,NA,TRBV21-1,CASSTYRTRGEQYF,TGTGCCAGCAGCACCTACAGGACTAGAGGCGAGCAGTACTTC
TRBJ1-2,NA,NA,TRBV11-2,CASSLGHIYGYTF,TGTGCCAGCAGCTTAGGACACATCTATGGCTACACCTTC
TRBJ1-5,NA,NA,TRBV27,CASSLLGSNQPQHF,TGTGCCAGCAGTTTATTAGGGAGTAATCAGCCCCAGCATTTT